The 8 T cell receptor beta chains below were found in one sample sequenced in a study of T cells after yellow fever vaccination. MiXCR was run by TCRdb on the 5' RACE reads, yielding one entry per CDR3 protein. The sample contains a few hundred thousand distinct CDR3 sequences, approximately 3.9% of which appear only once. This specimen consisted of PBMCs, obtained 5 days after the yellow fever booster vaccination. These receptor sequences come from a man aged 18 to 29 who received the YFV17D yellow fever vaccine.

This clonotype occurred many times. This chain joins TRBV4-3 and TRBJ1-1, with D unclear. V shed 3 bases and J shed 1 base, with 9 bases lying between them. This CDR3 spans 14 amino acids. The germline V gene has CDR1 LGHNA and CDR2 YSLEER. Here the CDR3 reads CASSHRRKNTEAFF. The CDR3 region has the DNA TGCGCCAGCAGCCATAGACGGAAGAACACTGAAGCTTTCTTT.

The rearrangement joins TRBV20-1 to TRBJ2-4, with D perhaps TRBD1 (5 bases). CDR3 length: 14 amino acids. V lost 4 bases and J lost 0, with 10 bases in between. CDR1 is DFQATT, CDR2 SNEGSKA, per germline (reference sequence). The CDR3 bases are TGCAGTGCTATGGGGCAAGCAGCCAAAAACATTCAGTACTTC. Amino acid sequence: CSAMGQAAKNIQYF.

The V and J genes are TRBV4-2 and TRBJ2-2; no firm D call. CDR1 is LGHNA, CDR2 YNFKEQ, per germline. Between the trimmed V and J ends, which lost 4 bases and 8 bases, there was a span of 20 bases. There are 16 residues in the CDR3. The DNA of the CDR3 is TGTGCCAGCAGCCCCAAGGAGTCATATCCCCCTGGGGAGCTGTTTTTT. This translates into CASSPKESYPPGELFF.

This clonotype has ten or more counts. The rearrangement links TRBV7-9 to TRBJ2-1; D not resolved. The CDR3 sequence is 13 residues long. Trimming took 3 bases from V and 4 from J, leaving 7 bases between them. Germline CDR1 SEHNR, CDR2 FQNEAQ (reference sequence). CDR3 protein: CASSLLTYNEQFF. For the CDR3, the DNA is TGTGCCAGCAGCTTGTTGACTTACAATGAGCAGTTCTTC.

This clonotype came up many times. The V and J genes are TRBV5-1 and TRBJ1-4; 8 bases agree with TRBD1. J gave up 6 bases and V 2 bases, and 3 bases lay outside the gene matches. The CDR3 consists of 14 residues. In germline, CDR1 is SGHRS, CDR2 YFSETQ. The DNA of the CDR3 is TGCGCCAGCAGCTTCGGGACAGGAGATGAAAAACTGTTTTTT. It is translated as CASSFGTGDEKLFF.

The CDR3 DNA reads as TGTGCCAGTAGTACCCAGGGGGCTGGTGGTACTGAAGCTTTCTTT. Protein: CASSTQGAGGTEAFF. This chain uses TRBV19 with TRBJ1-1; 8 bases line up with TRBD1. V trimming: 4 bases; J trimming: 5 bases; junction bases outside the gene matches: 9. Germline V CDR1 and CDR2: LNHDA, SQIVND (reference sequence). The CDR3 is made up of 15 amino acids.

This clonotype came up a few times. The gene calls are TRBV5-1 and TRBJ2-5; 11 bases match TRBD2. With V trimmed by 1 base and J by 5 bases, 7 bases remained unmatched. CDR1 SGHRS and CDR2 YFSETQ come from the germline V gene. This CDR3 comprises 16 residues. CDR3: CASSLLAGGRTETQYF. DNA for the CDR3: TGCGCCAGCAGCTTGCTAGCGGGGGGCCGGACGGAGACCCAGTACTTC.

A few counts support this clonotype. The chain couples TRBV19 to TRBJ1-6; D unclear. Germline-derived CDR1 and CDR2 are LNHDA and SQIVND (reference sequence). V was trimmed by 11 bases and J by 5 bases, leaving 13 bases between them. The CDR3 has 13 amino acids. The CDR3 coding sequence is TGTGCCCGCTCGAAGGAGGATAATTCACCCCTCCACTTT. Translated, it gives CARSKEDNSPLHF.